This TCR beta chain was captured by sequencing in a study of T cell repertoires in cytomegalovirus infection. With V trimmed by 5 bases and J by 9 bases, 11 bases remained unmatched. Germline V gene lookup returns CDR1 DFQATT and CDR2 SNEGSKA (reference sequence). CDR3 length: 15 residues. This clonotype was seen a handful of times. Its target is unknown. TCRdb re-called the reads through MiXCR, storing one row per CDR3 protein. The data hold about 280,000 distinct CDR3 sequences, with about 20% observed a single time. This chain joins TRBV20-1 and TRBJ2-3; 13 nucleotides align to TRBD2. The sequence derives from a human donor in good health (CMV status not recorded). Some clones in this sample may be carry-over from other donors' samples. Material: cultured PBMCs, obtained from culture after CMV antigen stimulation. The CDR3, as DNA: TGCAGTGCTGCCTCACTAGCGGGAGGGCCAAGGACGCAGTATTTT. Its translation: CSAASLAGGPRTQYF.